The 5 T cell receptor beta chains reported below all come from one sample, sequenced in a study of blood T cell repertoires in COVID-19. Profiling relied on immunoSEQ multiplex PCR, and the TCRdb table lists in-frame clones only, not all of them. The table has hundreds of thousands of clones, less than 85% seen once. What was sequenced was PBMCs or T cells enriched from blood (not recorded which). Receptors were obtained from a man aged 35-49 years who had recovered from COVID-19.

V gene TRBV5-1 combines with J gene TRBJ2-2, with 11 bases lining up with TRBD2. This CDR3 has 18 residues. V gave up 0 bases and J gave up 0 bases; unmatched junction bases: 4. CDR1 SGHRS and CDR2 YFSETQ come from the germline V gene. The CDR3 DNA reads TGCGCCAGCAGCTTGGCCGTACTAGCGGGAGCGAACACCGGGGAGCTGTTTTTT. As protein: CASSLAVLAGANTGELFF.

This sequence joins TRBV6-2 or TRBV6-3 and TRBJ1-1; D not resolved. V gave up 0 bases and J gave up 8 bases, with 19 bases separating them. CDR3 size: 16 residues. Germline V gene sequence: CDR1 MNHEY, CDR2 SVGEGT. CDR3 DNA: TGTGCCAGCAGTTACTCGGTTTTTGGCCGGACTAACGAAGCTTTCTTT. Its translation: CASSYSVFGRTNEAFF.

The rearrangement joins TRBV19 to TRBJ1-1; D gene uncertain. The CDR3 is 12 amino acids. V lost 0 bases and J lost 12, with 11 bases in between. The germline V gene encodes CDR1 LNHDA and CDR2 SQIVND (reference sequence). The CDR3 bases are TGTGCCAGTAGTATAGATCGGTCTTCCCCTTTCTTT. Amino acid sequence: CASSIDRSSPFF. Full variable domain (outside the CDR3, taken from reference TRBV19 and TRBJ1-1): DGGITQSPKYLFRKEGQNVTLSCEQNLNHDAMYWYRQDPGQGLRLIYYSQIVNDFQKGDIAEGYSVSREKKESFPLTVTSAQKNPTAFYLCASSIDRSSPFFGQGTRLTVV.

The chain combines TRBV27 with TRBJ2-7, with TRBD1 matching over 8 bases. Germline loops: CDR1 MNHEY, CDR2 SMNVEV (reference sequence). CDR3 length equals 19 residues. The ends lost 3 bases at V and 10 bases at J; junction bases unmatched: 26. The CDR3 is CASSFPGQQGAFFLLSQYF. In nucleotides, the CDR3 is TGTGCCAGCAGTTTCCCTGGTCAGCAGGGGGCCTTTTTTCTGTTGTCCCAGTACTTC.

The chain has TRBV7-2 and TRBJ2-7, with D unclear. The CDR3 has 14 residues. V gave up 5 bases and J gave up 3 bases, with 14 bases separating them. In germline, CDR1 is SGHTA, CDR2 FQGNSA. CDR3 sequence (DNA): TGTGCCAGCAGCCGCAGGTCAACCCTCTACGAGCAGTACTTC. It yields the protein CASSRRSTLYEQYF.